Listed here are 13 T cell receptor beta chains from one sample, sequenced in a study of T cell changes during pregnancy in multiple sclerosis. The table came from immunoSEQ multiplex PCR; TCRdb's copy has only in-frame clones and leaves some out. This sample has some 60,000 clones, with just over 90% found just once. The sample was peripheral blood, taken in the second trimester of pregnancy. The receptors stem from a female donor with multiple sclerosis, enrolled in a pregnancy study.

DNA for the CDR3: TGTGCCAGCAGTTTAGGTTGGGGTAGCGAGGAAGCTTTCTTT. Protein sequence: CASSLGWGSEEAFF. The chain employs TRBV27 and TRBJ1-1; unclear D gene. CDR1 is MNHEY, CDR2 SMNVEV, per germline (reference sequence). Trimming pared 2 bases from V and 8 bases from J, leaving 15 bases between. The CDR3 spans 14 residues.

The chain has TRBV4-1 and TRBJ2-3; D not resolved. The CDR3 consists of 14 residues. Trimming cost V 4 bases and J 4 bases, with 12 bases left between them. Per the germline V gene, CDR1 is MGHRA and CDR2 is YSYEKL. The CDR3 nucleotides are TGCGCCAGCAGCCTTTTCGGGTCCGCAGATACGCAGTATTTT. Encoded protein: CASSLFGSADTQYF.

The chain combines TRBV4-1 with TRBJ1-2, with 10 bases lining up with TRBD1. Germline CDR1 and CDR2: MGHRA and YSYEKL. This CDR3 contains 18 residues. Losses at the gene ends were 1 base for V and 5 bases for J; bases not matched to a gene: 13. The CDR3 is CASSQAPGQGFLTYGYTF. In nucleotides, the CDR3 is TGCGCCAGCAGCCAAGCTCCGGGACAGGGGTTTTTGACGTATGGCTACACCTTC.

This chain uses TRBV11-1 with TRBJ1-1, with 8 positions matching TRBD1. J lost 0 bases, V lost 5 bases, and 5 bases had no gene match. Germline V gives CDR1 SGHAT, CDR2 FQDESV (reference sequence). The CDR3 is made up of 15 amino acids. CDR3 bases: TGTGCCAGCAGCCCCCGGGACAGGATGAACACTGAAGCTTTCTTT. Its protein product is CASSPRDRMNTEAFF.

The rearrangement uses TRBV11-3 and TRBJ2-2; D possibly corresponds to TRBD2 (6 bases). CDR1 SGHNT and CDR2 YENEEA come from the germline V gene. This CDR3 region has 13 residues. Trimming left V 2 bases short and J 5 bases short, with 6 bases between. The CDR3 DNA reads TGTGCCAGCAGCTTACGGGGGACCGGGGAGCTGTTTTTT. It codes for CASSLRGTGELFF.

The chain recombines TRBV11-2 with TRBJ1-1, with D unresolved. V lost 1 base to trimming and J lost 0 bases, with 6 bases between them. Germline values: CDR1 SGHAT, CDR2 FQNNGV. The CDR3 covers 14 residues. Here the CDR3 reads CASSLVGMNTEAFF. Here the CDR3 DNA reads TGTGCCAGCAGCTTAGTCGGTATGAACACTGAAGCTTTCTTT.

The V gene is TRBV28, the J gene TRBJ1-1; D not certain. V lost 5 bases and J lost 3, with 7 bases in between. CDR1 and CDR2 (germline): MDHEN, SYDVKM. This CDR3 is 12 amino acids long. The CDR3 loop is CASSLTYTEAFF. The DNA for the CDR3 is TGTGCCAGCAGTCTCACTTACACTGAAGCTTTCTTT.

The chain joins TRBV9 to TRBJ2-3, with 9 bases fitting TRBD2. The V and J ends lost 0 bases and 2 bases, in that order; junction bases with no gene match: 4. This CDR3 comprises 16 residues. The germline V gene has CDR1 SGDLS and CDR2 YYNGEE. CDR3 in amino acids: CASSVGLAGITDTQYF. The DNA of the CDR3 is TGTGCCAGCAGCGTAGGGCTAGCGGGGATCACAGATACGCAGTATTTT.

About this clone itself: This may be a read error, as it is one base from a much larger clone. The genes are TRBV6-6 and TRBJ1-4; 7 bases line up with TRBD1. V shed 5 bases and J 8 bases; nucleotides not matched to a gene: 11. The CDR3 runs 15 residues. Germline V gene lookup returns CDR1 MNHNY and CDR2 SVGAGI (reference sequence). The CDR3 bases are TGTGCCAGCAGTCCCACAGGGGTCGGCGGGGAAAAACTGTTTTTT. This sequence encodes CASSPTGVGGEKLFF.

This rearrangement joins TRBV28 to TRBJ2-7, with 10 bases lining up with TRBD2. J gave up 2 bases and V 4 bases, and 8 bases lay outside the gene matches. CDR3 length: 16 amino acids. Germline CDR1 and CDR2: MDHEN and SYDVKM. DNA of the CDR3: TGTGCCAGCAGTTCCTCAGCGGGGGGGCGAACCTACGAGCAGTACTTC. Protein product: CASSSSAGGRTYEQYF.

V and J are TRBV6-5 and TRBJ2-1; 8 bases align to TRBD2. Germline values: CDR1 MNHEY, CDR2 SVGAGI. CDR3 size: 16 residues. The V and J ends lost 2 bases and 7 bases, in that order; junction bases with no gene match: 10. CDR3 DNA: TGTGCCAGCAGTTACCTAAGGGCGGGGGGTCGGAATGAGCAGTTCTTC. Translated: CASSYLRAGGRNEQFF.

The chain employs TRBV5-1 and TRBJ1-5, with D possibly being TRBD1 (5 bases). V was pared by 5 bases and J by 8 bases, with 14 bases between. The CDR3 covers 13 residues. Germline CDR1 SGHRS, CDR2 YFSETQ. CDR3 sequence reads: CASSPGGGEPQHF. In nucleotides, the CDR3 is TGCGCCAGCAGTCCGGGGGGGGGTGAGCCCCAGCATTTT.

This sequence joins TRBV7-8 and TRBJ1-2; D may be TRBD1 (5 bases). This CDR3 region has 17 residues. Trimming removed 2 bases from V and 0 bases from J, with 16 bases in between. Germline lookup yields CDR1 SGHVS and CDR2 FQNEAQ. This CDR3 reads CASSLPSMGPTNYGYTF. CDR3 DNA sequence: TGTGCCAGCAGCTTACCGTCAATGGGGCCGACTAACTATGGCTACACCTTC.